A selection of T cell receptor beta chains follows, all from one sample in a study of T cells in Graves' hyperthyroidism and ophthalmopathy. Each CDR3 protein is one row after TCRdb ran MiXCR on the multiplex PCR reads. The data contain about 600,000 distinct CDR3 sequences, about 14% of them singletons. The source material was blood. The receptors were sampled from a woman in her 50s with Graves' ophthalmopathy. Both conserved end residues are part of each CDR3. The D gene is left open where the match is weak. Some rows have no size entry. The others give once, few or many, or a class for an expanded clone.

TRBV27	TRBJ1-3	few	-	TGTGCCAGCAGAATACCGGACGGGAACTCTGGAAACACCATATATTTT	CASRIPDGNSGNTIYF
TRBV28	TRBJ2-1	many	TRBD2	TGTGCCAGCAGTACACCGGGACTAGCGGGTTACAATGAGCAGTTCTTC	CASSTPGLAGYNEQFF
TRBV2	TRBJ2-5	many	TRBD2	TGTGCCAGCAGGGGACTACGGCGCAAAGAGACCCAGTACTTC	CASRGLRRKETQYF
TRBV28	TRBJ2-1	many	TRBD1	TGTGCCAGCAGTTTGGGACAGGTATGGGGTGAGCAGTTCTTC	CASSLGQVWGEQFF
TRBV6-1	TRBJ1-3	few	-	TGTGCCAGCAGTGTAAGGTCCGTCGGGCAGTCAATCTCTGGAAACACCATATATTTT	CASSVRSVGQSISGNTIYF
TRBV11-2	TRBJ2-3	many	TRBD1	TGTGCCAGCAGCTCATACGGACAGGGGCCGGGAGATACGCAGTATTTT	CASSSYGQGPGDTQYF
TRBV5-8	TRBJ2-1	-	TRBD2	TGTGCCAGCAGCTTGGGGGGGGGATTGTCCTACAATGAGCAGTTCTTC	CASSLGGGLSYNEQFF
TRBV11-2	TRBJ2-7	many	-	TGTGCCAGCAGCTTGTATAGCAACCCCTCCTACGAGCAGTACTTC	CASSLYSNPSYEQYF
TRBV10-3	TRBJ2-7	many	TRBD2	TGTGCCATCACCAGTGGGGGGGACCCCCCTGAGAGAGAGCAGTACTTC	CAITSGGDPPEREQYF
TRBV20-1	TRBJ2-2	many	-	TGCAGTGCTAGAACCAACCGGGGCACCGGGGAGCTGTTTTTT	CSARTNRGTGELFF
TRBV6-1	TRBJ2-3	-	-	TGTGTCAGCAGTGAAAGGGCAGGGTGGAGTACTAGCACAGATACGCAGTATTTT	CVSSERAGWSTSTDTQYF
TRBV7-9	TRBJ2-5	few	TRBD2	TGTGCCAGCAGCTTTAACGGGAGGGGGGAGACCCAGTACTTC	CASSFNGRGETQYF
TRBV19	TRBJ1-2	-	TRBD1	TGTGCCAGTAGTATACCAAAGACAGGGGGCGTCAACTATGGCTACACCTTC	CASSIPKTGGVNYGYTF
TRBV20-1	TRBJ2-1	few	TRBD1	TGCAGTGCTTACAGGGACAGTAACAATGAGCAGTTCTTC	CSAYRDSNNEQFF
TRBV29-1	TRBJ2-1	once	TRBD1	TGCAGCGTTGCACAGGGGGCGGGCTCTGCGTACAATGAGCAGTTCTTC	CSVAQGAGSAYNEQFF
TRBV7-2	TRBJ2-1	many	-	TGTGCCAGCAGCTTAGCGCGGGTGGCCCACAAGCAGTTCTTC	CASSLARVAHKQFF
TRBV7-3	TRBJ2-3	many	TRBD2	TGTGCCAGCAGCCCAATCGGTGATGGACTAGCGGGACCATTTGGTACGCAGTATTTT	CASSPIGDGLAGPFGTQYF
TRBV29-1	TRBJ1-1	-	-	TGCAGCGTTGGTAGGGGTCAGAACACTGAAGCTTTCTTT	CSVGRGQNTEAFF
TRBV18	TRBJ2-1	many	-	TGTGCCAGCTCACCACCGGGTAGGGATGAGCAGTTCTTC	CASSPPGRDEQFF
TRBV5-1	TRBJ2-5	few	TRBD1	TGCGCCAGCAGCCCCCCACAGGGGGCGACGGTTGAGACCCAGTACTTC	CASSPPQGATVETQYF
TRBV6-2/TRBV6-3	TRBJ2-1	few	TRBD2	TGTGCCAGCAGTTACTTACAACAACTAGCGGGAGGTTACAATGAGCAGTTCTTC	CASSYLQQLAGGYNEQFF
TRBV12-3/TRBV12-4	TRBJ2-1	-	-	TGTGCCAGCAGCCCAGACGGTTTATCCAATGAGCAGTTCTTC	CASSPDGLSNEQFF
TRBV15	TRBJ1-5	-	-	TGTGCCACCAGCAGAGGGACAGCTAGCAATCAGCCCCAGCATTTT	CATSRGTASNQPQHF
TRBV15	TRBJ2-7	-	-	TGTGCCACCAGCAGGGTTTCCGCATTGTCCTACGAGCAGTACTTC	CATSRVSALSYEQYF
TRBV5-1	TRBJ2-3	many	-	TGCGCCAGCAGCACCCTCCCAGGGGGGGGAACAGATACGCAGTATTTT	CASSTLPGGGTDTQYF
TRBV28	TRBJ1-2	many	-	TGTGCCAGCACGGTAACGGGGACGAGCTACACCTTC	CASTVTGTSYTF
TRBV20-1	TRBJ2-5	-	-	TGCAGTGCTAGTTCGGCCGGGGCGGGAGAGACCCAGTACTTC	CSASSAGAGETQYF
TRBV28	TRBJ2-5	-	TRBD1	TGTGCCAGCAGTCTGACAGGGTTTCGGTCAGAGACCCAGTACTTC	CASSLTGFRSETQYF
TRBV5-6	TRBJ2-3	-	TRBD2	TGTGCCAGCAGCTCCGGGGGGGCCTACACAGATACGCAGTATTTT	CASSSGGAYTDTQYF
TRBV20-1	TRBJ2-2	many	-	TGCAGTGCTAGAGTGAGGAAGAACACCGGGGAGCTGTTTTTT	CSARVRKNTGELFF
TRBV11-2	TRBJ2-3	many	-	TGTGCCAGCAGCACCTTCGAATCCTTTAGCACAGATACGCAGTATTTT	CASSTFESFSTDTQYF
TRBV7-9	TRBJ1-1	many	-	TGTGCCAGCACCCGCGGGGGCGGCGGGAACACTGAAGCTTTCTTT	CASTRGGGGNTEAFF
TRBV4-3	TRBJ1-2	few	-	TGCGCCAGCAGCCAAGATCAGGGTCTTGGGTATGGCTACACCTTC	CASSQDQGLGYGYTF
TRBV6-1	TRBJ2-3	many	-	TGTGCCAGCAGTGTCGGAGGGGTTGGAACAGATACGCAGTATTTT	CASSVGGVGTDTQYF
TRBV20-1	TRBJ1-2	-	-	TGCAGTGCTAGAGATCGTAGGACAGACTATGGCTACACCTTC	CSARDRRTDYGYTF
TRBV27	TRBJ2-7	few	TRBD2	TGTGCCAGCAGTCCCCTAGCGGTTGCTTCCTACGAGCAGTACTTC	CASSPLAVASYEQYF
TRBV27	TRBJ1-6	-	-	TGTGCCAGCAGTTTATCCCCAGGGGCTACCAGGTCACCCCTCCACTTT	CASSLSPGATRSPLHF
TRBV6-1	TRBJ2-2	few	-	TGTGCCAGCAGTAATCCGGGACACTTAAGTGGGGGAGAGAGCACCGGGGAGCTGTTTTTT	CASSNPGHLSGGESTGELFF
TRBV14	TRBJ2-3	many	TRBD2	TGTGCCAGCAGCCAGATAGCGGGATCCACAGATACGCAGTATTTT	CASSQIAGSTDTQYF
TRBV19	TRBJ2-5	few	-	TGTGCCAGTAGGTCTACCCTCCAAGAGACCCAGTGCTTC	CASRSTLQETQCF
TRBV24-1	TRBJ2-5	few	TRBD2	TGTGCCACCGGGAGAACCGGGACTACCCAAGAGACCCAGTACTTC	CATGRTGTTQETQYF
TRBV12-3/TRBV12-4	TRBJ2-3	-	TRBD2	TGTGCCAGCAGGACTGCGGGACTAGCGTCAGATACGCAGTATTTT	CASRTAGLASDTQYF
TRBV25-1	TRBJ2-1	few	TRBD2	TGTGCCAGCAGTGACCCTGGGAGGGGTCGCGAGCAGTTCTTC	CASSDPGRGREQFF
TRBV20-1	TRBJ1-1	many	-	TGCAGTGCCACCAAGGGGGGACCCACTGAAGCTTTCTTT	CSATKGGPTEAFF
TRBV7-9	TRBJ2-3	many	-	TGTGCCGGACAGAGGGCCTCGCCTAGCACAGATACGCAGTATTTT	CAGQRASPSTDTQYF
TRBV5-4	TRBJ1-6	few	-	TGTGCCAGCAGCTTTAGGAGCTCCTATAATTCACCCCTCCACTTT	CASSFRSSYNSPLHF
TRBV6-1	TRBJ1-1	few	-	TGTGCCAGCAGTCGCTCGGTGGGCTTCACTGAAGCTTTCTTT	CASSRSVGFTEAFF
TRBV7-3	TRBJ2-1	many	TRBD2	TGTGCCAGCAGCGACGACCCGGGGGTGAGCGGGAGGGCGCACAATGAGCAGTTCTTC	CASSDDPGVSGRAHNEQFF
TRBV19	TRBJ2-1	-	-	TGTGCCAGTCGACACTCACAAAATGAGCAGTTCTTC	CASRHSQNEQFF
TRBV28	TRBJ2-5	many	TRBD1	TGTGCCAGCAGTTTATCTGGACAGGGGTTGGGGACCCAGTACTTC	CASSLSGQGLGTQYF
TRBV27	TRBJ1-1	-	TRBD1	TGTGCCAGCAGTCTTATACCGGGACAGGGCCAGGATTTAGCTTTCTTT	CASSLIPGQGQDLAFF
TRBV9	TRBJ2-3	few	-	TGTGCCAGCAGCATTACCACAGATACGCAGTATTTT	CASSITTDTQYF
TRBV6-2/TRBV6-3	TRBJ2-1	-	-	TGTGCCAGCAGTTACGGCCCGGGGGTTATTTACAATGAGCGGTTCTTC	CASSYGPGVIYNERFF
TRBV5-1	TRBJ1-4	many	-	TGCGCCAGCAGCCCGATACCCGGGACAACAACTAATGAAAAACTGTTTTTT	CASSPIPGTTTNEKLFF
TRBV27	TRBJ2-1	many	-	TGTGCCAGCGGGGCGGATCCCTACAATGAGCAGTTCTTC	CASGADPYNEQFF
TRBV12-3/TRBV12-4	TRBJ1-1	many	-	TGTGCCAGCAGTTTCTCCATACTTGAAGCTTTCTTT	CASSFSILEAFF